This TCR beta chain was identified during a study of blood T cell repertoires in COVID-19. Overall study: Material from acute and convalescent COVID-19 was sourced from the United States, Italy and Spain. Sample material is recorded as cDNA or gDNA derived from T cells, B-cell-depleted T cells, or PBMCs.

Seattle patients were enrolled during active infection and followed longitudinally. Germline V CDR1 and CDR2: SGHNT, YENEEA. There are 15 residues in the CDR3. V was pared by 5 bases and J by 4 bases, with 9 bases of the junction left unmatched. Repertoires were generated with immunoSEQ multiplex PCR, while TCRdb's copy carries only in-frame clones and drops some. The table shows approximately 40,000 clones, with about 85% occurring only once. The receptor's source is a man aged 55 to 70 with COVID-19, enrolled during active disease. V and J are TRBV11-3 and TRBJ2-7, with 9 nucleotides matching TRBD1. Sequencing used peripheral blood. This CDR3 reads CASSLAGTGQYEQYF. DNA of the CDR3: TGTGCCAGCAGCCTCGCCGGGACAGGGCAGTACGAGCAGTACTTC.